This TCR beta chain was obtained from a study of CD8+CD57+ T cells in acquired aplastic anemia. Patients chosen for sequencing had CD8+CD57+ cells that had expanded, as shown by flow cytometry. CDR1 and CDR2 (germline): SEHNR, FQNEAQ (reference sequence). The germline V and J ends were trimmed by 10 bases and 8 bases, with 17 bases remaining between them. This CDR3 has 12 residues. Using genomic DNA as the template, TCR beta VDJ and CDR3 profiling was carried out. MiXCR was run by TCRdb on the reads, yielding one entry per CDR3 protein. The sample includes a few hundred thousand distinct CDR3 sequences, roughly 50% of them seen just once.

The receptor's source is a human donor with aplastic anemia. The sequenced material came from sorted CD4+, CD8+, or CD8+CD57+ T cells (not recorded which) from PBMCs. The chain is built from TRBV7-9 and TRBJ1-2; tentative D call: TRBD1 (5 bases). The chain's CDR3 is CAIVGRVRGYTF. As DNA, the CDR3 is TGTGCCATAGTGGGACGAGTACGCGGCTACACCTTC.